Below are 10 T cell receptor beta chains sequenced from a single sample in a study of T-cell memory formation after mild COVID-19. TCRdb reprocessed the 5' RACE reads with MiXCR, giving one entry per CDR3 protein. Here the sample spans about 430,000 distinct CDR3 sequences, approximately 19% being singletons. The sample was PBMCs or a T cell subset sorted from them (not recorded which). The receptors were gathered from a man aged 18 to 30 who had mild COVID-19 (a few samples of this study predate the infection). Cell type and time point are not known.

There are a few counts of this clonotype. V and J are TRBV24-1 and TRBJ2-3, with D possibly matching TRBD2 (5 bases). From germline, CDR1 is KGHDR and CDR2 SFDVKD. V lost 4 bases and J 4 bases, leaving 11 bases between the germline ends. This CDR3 comprises 14 residues. CDR3 coding DNA: TGTGCCACCAGTGAATCACTGGGAGCAGATACGCAGTATTTT. This translates into CATSESLGADTQYF.

This clonotype was counted a few times. The chain has TRBV7-9 and TRBJ2-7; D may be TRBD1 (7 bases). The V end lost 6 bases, the J end lost 3 bases, and 18 bases lay between the germline ends. The CDR3 runs to 15 residues. Looked up from germline, CDR1 is SEHNR and CDR2 is FQNEAQ (reference sequence). Here the CDR3 reads CASSQGGLTIYEQYV. CDR3 sequence (DNA): TGTGCCAGCAGTCAGGGGGGCCTCACAATCTACGAGCAGTACGTC.

The V gene is TRBV2, the J gene TRBJ2-7, with 8 positions matching TRBD2. V dropped 8 bases and J dropped 3; count of bases not matched to a gene: 6. The CDR3 sequence is 13 residues long. Looked up from germline, CDR1 is SNHLY and CDR2 is FYNNEI. The CDR3 DNA follows: TGTGCCAGCTTACTAGCGGCTGGCTACGAGCAGTACGTC. It yields the protein CASLLAAGYEQYV.

The chain employs TRBV4-1 and TRBJ2-6; D not resolved. CDR3 size: 16 residues. With 4 bases removed from V and 1 base from J, the gap between germline ends came to 11 bases. Germline loops: CDR1 MGHRA, CDR2 YSYEKL. The CDR3 sequence: CASSLKVRSGANVLTF. As DNA, the CDR3 is TGCGCCAGCAGCCTAAAGGTTAGATCTGGGGCCAACGTCCTGACTTTC.

The sample holds a few counts of this clonotype. The chain carries TRBV19 and TRBJ2-4, with D perhaps matching TRBD1 or TRBD2 (7 bases each). Trimming removed 5 bases at V and 2 bases at J, with 10 bases between. This CDR3 has 14 amino acids. Germline values: CDR1 LNHDA, CDR2 SQIVND (reference sequence). CDR3: CASSQGGPKNIQYF. In DNA, the CDR3 is TGTGCCAGTAGTCAGGGGGGGCCCAAAAACATTCAGTACTTC. The whole variable domain, filled in from reference TRBV19 and TRBJ2-4, reads DGGITQSPKYLFRKEGQNVTLSCEQNLNHDAMYWYRQDPGQGLRLIYYSQIVNDFQKGDIAEGYSVSREKKESFPLTVTSAQKNPTAFYLCASSQGGPKNIQYFGAGTRLSVL.

The rearrangement links TRBV5-1 to TRBJ2-1, with 13 bases aligning to TRBD2. The CDR3 covers 19 residues. Germline V CDR1 and CDR2: SGHRS, YFSETQ. Trimming removed 3 bases from V and 3 bases from J; junction bases left unmatched: 12. The CDR3 region is CASSSPRPWTSGGYNEQFF. As DNA, the CDR3 is TGCGCCAGCAGCTCGCCCCGCCCGTGGACTAGCGGGGGCTACAATGAGCAGTTCTTC.

V gene TRBV7-2 combines with J gene TRBJ1-4; TRBD1 matches at 7 bases. This CDR3 spans 15 amino acids. The germline gives CDR1 SGHTA, CDR2 FQGNSA. J gave up 11 bases and V 4 bases, and 13 bases lay outside the gene matches. The CDR3 loop reads CASSSRGGMGQKLFF. CDR3 bases: TGTGCCAGCAGCTCCAGGGGTGGGATGGGACAGAAACTGTTTTTT.

CDR3: CASIETGTGDSNEQFF. CDR3 DNA: TGTGCCAGCATCGAGACCGGGACAGGGGATTCCAATGAGCAGTTCTTC. The genes are TRBV5-6 and TRBJ2-1, with 10 bases identical to TRBD1. The trim removed 6 bases at V and 6 bases at J, leaving 12 bases unmatched. The CDR3 runs to 16 residues. CDR1 is SGHDT, CDR2 YYEEEE, per germline.

The chain links TRBV7-9 to TRBJ1-3; D is uncertain. Germline CDR1 reads SEHNR; CDR2 reads FQNEAQ (reference sequence). CDR3 size: 15 residues. V was clipped by 1 base and J by 4 bases, with 11 bases between them. The CDR3 bases are TGTGCCAGCAGCTTAGATGTGGGATCAGGAAACACCATATATTTT. Residues: CASSLDVGSGNTIYF. The variable domain in full, with the rest retrieved from reference TRBV7-9 and TRBJ1-3, is DTGVSQNPRHKITKRGQNVTFRCDPISEHNRLYWYRQTLGQGPEFLTYFQNEAQLEKSRLLSDRFSAERPKGSFSTLEIQRTEQGDSAMYLCASSLDVGSGNTIYFGEGSWLTVV.

Only a few counts were recorded for this clonotype. This chain joins TRBV12-3 or TRBV12-4 and TRBJ1-2; TRBD1 agrees at 10 bases. V lost 6 bases to trimming and J lost 3 bases; unmatched junction nucleotides: 7. The CDR3 has 15 amino acids. The CDR3 nucleotides read TGTGCCAGCAGGATAACCGGGACAGGGGACTATGGCTACACCTTC. The encoded protein is CASRITGTGDYGYTF.